The 28 T cell receptor beta chains below come from one sample, sequenced in a study of OX40 agonist ivuxolimab in advanced cancers. Profiling relied on immunoSEQ multiplex PCR, and the TCRdb table lists in-frame clones only, not all of them. The sample holds more than 55,000 clones, approximately 82% seen once. Sequencing was performed on CD4+ or CD8+ T cells sorted from blood, taken in a trial of the OX40 agonist ivuxolimab. Receptors originate from an adult with an advanced solid tumor such as melanoma, head and neck, liver or kidney cancer.

Here the CDR3 reads CASSPENRGLVYGYTF. The CDR3 DNA is TGTGCCAGCAGCCCGGAGAACAGGGGGCTCGTCTATGGCTACACCTTC. The gene calls are TRBV7-9 and TRBJ1-2; 9 nucleotides agree with TRBD1. The V gene's germline CDR1 is SEHNR and CDR2 FQNEAQ (reference sequence). V shed 5 bases, J shed 4 bases, and the junction held 11 bases outside the gene matches. CDR3 size: 16 residues.

The J gene is TRBJ1-5, the V gene TRBV6-6; no clear D gene. The ends were cut back, 3 bases at V and 0 bases at J, with 6 bases in the middle. The CDR3 length is 14 residues. Germline CDR1 MNHNY, CDR2 SVGAGI (reference sequence). The CDR3 here is CASSYRRSNQPQHF. The CDR3 DNA reads as TGTGCCAGCAGTTATCGTCGTAGCAATCAGCCCCAGCATTTT.

Here the CDR3 reads CASTPGTNEQFF. As DNA, the CDR3 is TGTGCCAGCACTCCGGGGACTAATGAGCAGTTCTTC. The V gene is TRBV6-1, the J gene TRBJ2-1, with a possible D match to TRBD2 (6 bases). Germline V gene sequence: CDR1 MNHNS, CDR2 SASEGT. This CDR3 is 12 amino acids long. V was trimmed by 7 bases and J by 7 bases, leaving 11 bases between them.

V is TRBV5-1 and J is TRBJ2-1; 11 nucleotides align to TRBD2. V gave up 5 bases and J gave up 3 bases; unmatched junction bases: 7. CDR1 and CDR2 (germline): SGHRS, YFSETQ. This CDR3 contains 16 residues. CDR3 sequence: CASRIQTSGSYNEQFF. The CDR3 DNA follows: TGCGCCAGCAGAATTCAAACTAGCGGGAGCTACAATGAGCAGTTCTTC. Full variable domain (remainder filled in from reference TRBV5-1 and TRBJ2-1): KAGVTQTPRYLIKTRGQQVTLSCSPISGHRSVSWYQQTPGQGLQFLFEYFSETQRNKGNFPGRFSGRQFSNSRSEMNVSTLELGDSALYLCASRIQTSGSYNEQFFGPGTRLTVL.

Points on this clone: Distinct nucleotide sequences in the sample also encode this CDR3. J is TRBJ1-2 and V is TRBV27; 9 bases agree with TRBD1. Germline V gene sequence: CDR1 MNHEY, CDR2 SMNVEV (reference sequence). CDR3 length: 13 residues. With V trimmed by 5 bases and J by 6 bases, 4 bases remained unmatched. CDR3 protein: CASSLGTGNGYTF. The CDR3 DNA sequence: TGTGCCAGCAGTCTAGGGACAGGGAATGGCTACACCTTC.

The genes are TRBV18 and TRBJ2-5; 7 nucleotides align to TRBD2. Germline loops: CDR1 KGHSH, CDR2 LQKENI. The CDR3 loop spans 17 amino acids. J lost 2 bases, V lost 1 base, and 10 bases had no gene match. The CDR3 here is CASSPQMSGAFQETQYF. In DNA form, the CDR3 reads TGTGCCAGCTCACCACAGATGAGCGGGGCCTTTCAAGAGACCCAGTACTTC. Full variable domain (missing parts from reference TRBV18 and TRBJ2-5): NAGVMQNPRHLVRRRGQEARLRCSPMKGHSHVYWYRQLPEEGLKFMVYLQKENIIDESGMPKERFSAEFPKEGPSILRIQQVVRGDSAAYFCASSPQMSGAFQETQYFGPGTRLLVL.

The J gene is TRBJ2-7, the V gene TRBV5-4; D is uncertain. The V end was cut by 0 bases, the J end by 0 bases, with 7 bases between. Germline V lookup: CDR1 SGHNT, CDR2 YYREEE (reference sequence). The CDR3 spans 14 residues. CDR3 in amino acids: CASSLGSVSYEQYF. DNA of the CDR3: TGTGCCAGCAGCTTGGGCAGCGTCTCCTACGAGCAGTACTTC.

This clone was seen a handful of times. This chain connects TRBV7-2 to TRBJ2-3; D is uncertain. Trimming cost V 5 bases and J 7 bases, with 10 bases left between them. There are 12 residues in the CDR3. Germline assignment: CDR1 SGHTA and CDR2 FQGNSA. The CDR3 here is CASSPTRYTQYF. In nucleotides, the CDR3 is TGTGCCAGCAGCCCGACTCGGTATACGCAGTATTTT.

This chain joins TRBV9 and TRBJ2-7; D gene uncertain. V was trimmed by 0 bases and J by 1 base, leaving 8 bases between them. The CDR3 spans 14 residues. Germline CDR1 SGDLS, CDR2 YYNGEE. Here the CDR3 DNA reads TGTGCCAGCAGCGTAGGTAGCAGATCCTACGAGCAGTACTTC. Translating gives CASSVGSRSYEQYF.

The rearrangement joins TRBV7-2 to TRBJ1-4; possibly TRBD1 for D (5 bases). The CDR3 consists of 16 residues. Trimming took off 2 bases at V and 3 bases at J, with 13 bases between the two ends. Germline V gene sequence: CDR1 SGHTA, CDR2 FQGNSA. The DNA of the CDR3 is TGTGCCAGCAGCTTAACTGGGGGTTTGGCTAATGAAAAACTGTTTTTT. Translated: CASSLTGGLANEKLFF.

In this sample, this clone turned up a few times. The chain links TRBV6-5 to TRBJ2-7, with D possibly matching TRBD1 (6 bases). This CDR3 has 14 residues. The germline CDR1 and CDR2 sequences are MNHEY and SVGAGI. V lost 5 bases and J 0 bases, leaving 11 bases between the germline ends. The CDR3 loop reads CASSKNRASYEQYF. The CDR3 coding sequence is TGTGCCAGCAGTAAAAACAGGGCCTCCTACGAGCAGTACTTC.

The V gene is TRBV6-6, the J gene TRBJ1-4, with a tentative D call TRBD1 (6 bases). This CDR3 contains 15 residues. The germline V and J ends were trimmed by 6 bases and 6 bases, with 17 bases remaining between them. Germline CDR1 MNHNY, CDR2 SVGAGI (reference sequence). The CDR3 loop is CASREGQTGHEKLFF. The CDR3 DNA reads as TGTGCCAGCAGGGAGGGCCAAACAGGGCATGAAAAACTGTTTTTT.

The CDR3 DNA reads TGCGCCAGCAGCTTTGGAGGGAGCTCCTACGAGCAGTACTTC. Protein: CASSFGGSSYEQYF. The rearrangement joins TRBV5-1 to TRBJ2-7; D possibly corresponds to TRBD2 (6 bases). V lost 2 bases, J lost 0 bases, and 9 bases lay in between. Germline CDR1 is SGHRS and CDR2 is YFSETQ. The CDR3 is 14 residues long.

The rearrangement joins TRBV7-2 to TRBJ2-6; tentative D call: TRBD1 (6 bases). Germline CDR1 is SGHTA and CDR2 is FQGNSA. Trimming stripped 5 bases from V and 1 base from J, with 12 bases between. The CDR3 is 16 amino acids. The CDR3 is CASSVLQGSGANVLTF. CDR3 sequence (DNA): TGTGCCAGCAGCGTCTTACAGGGTTCTGGGGCCAACGTCCTGACTTTC.

The chain carries TRBV28 and TRBJ2-3; possible D gene TRBD1, 6 bases. Germline CDR1 MDHEN, CDR2 SYDVKM. V was trimmed by 4 bases and J by 2 bases, leaving 10 bases between them. The CDR3 runs 14 residues. The CDR3 sequence: CASSWDIYTDTQYF. In DNA, the CDR3 is TGTGCCAGCAGTTGGGACATCTACACAGATACGCAGTATTTT.

This chain connects TRBV6-1 to TRBJ1-5; D gene ambiguous. Trimming removed 6 bases at V and 4 bases at J, with 7 bases between. CDR1 is MNHNS and CDR2 is SASEGT in the germline V gene. The length of the CDR3 is 12 residues. The CDR3 bases are TGTGCCAGCAGCACCAAAAATCAGCCCCAGCATTTT. Protein product: CASSTKNQPQHF.

The chain is built from TRBV2 and TRBJ1-1, with D unresolved. Trimming left V 3 bases short and J 0 bases short, with 14 bases between. Germline V gene data show CDR1 as SNHLY and CDR2 as FYNNEI. There are 16 residues in the CDR3. CDR3 region: CASSEIRHTMNTEAFF. Here the CDR3 DNA reads TGTGCCAGCAGTGAGATTCGACATACTATGAACACTGAAGCTTTCTTT.

This rearrangement joins TRBV9 to TRBJ1-5; TRBD1 might be the D (6 bases). The length of the CDR3 is 13 residues. Trimming shortened V by 7 bases and J by 3 bases, and 11 bases separated the two germline ends. Germline V gives CDR1 SGDLS, CDR2 YYNGEE. CDR3 loop: CASGRTDNQPQHF. The CDR3 region has the DNA TGTGCCAGCGGGCGGACAGACAATCAGCCCCAGCATTTT.

Concerning this clone itself: A junction end diverges from the germline sequence, so it may reflect a read error. The DNA of the CDR3 is TGTGCCAGCAGCCTAGCCGGGACTAGCGGAACCAAATCCTACGAGCAGTACTTC. Its translation: CASSLAGTSGTKSYEQYF. The genes are TRBV7-2 and TRBJ2-5; 11 bases agree with TRBD2. The J call is doubtful: the DNA matches TRBJ2-7 better. CDR3 length: 18 amino acids. Germline V gives CDR1 SGHTA, CDR2 FQGNSA.

The rearrangement joins TRBV6-1 to TRBJ2-6; no clear D. V was clipped by 3 bases and J by 0 bases, with 12 bases between them. This CDR3 is built from 17 residues. The germline gives CDR1 MNHNS, CDR2 SASEGT. The CDR3 DNA reads TGTGCCAGCAGTGATAGGGTCTCCCGCTCTGGGGCCAACGTCCTGACTTTC. It yields the protein CASSDRVSRSGANVLTF.

The genes are TRBV2 and TRBJ2-3; 9 bases map to TRBD1. After removal of 9 bases from V and 3 bases from J, the junction contained 4 bases not matched to a gene. The CDR3 consists of 13 residues. CDR1 is SNHLY and CDR2 is FYNNEI in the germline V gene. CDR3 sequence (DNA): TGTGCCAGACCGGACAGGGGTACAGATACGCAGTATTTT. It is translated as CARPDRGTDTQYF.

This chain links TRBV4-1 with TRBJ2-5; the match to TRBD2 covers 7 bases. Unmatched junction bases numbered 16, after V lost 4 bases and J lost 5 bases. CDR1 and CDR2 (germline): MGHRA, YSYEKL. This CDR3 has 17 residues. This CDR3 reads CASSPNGEGSLGETQYF. CDR3 DNA sequence: TGCGCCAGCAGCCCCAATGGGGAGGGTAGCCTAGGGGAGACCCAGTACTTC.

This clone was seen once. The rearrangement links TRBV5-1 to TRBJ2-1, with D perhaps TRBD2 (7 bases). The germline V gene has CDR1 SGHRS and CDR2 YFSETQ. The CDR3 extends over 16 amino acids. Trimming cost V 1 base and J 0 bases, with 11 bases left between them. The CDR3 is CASSLSRGASYNEQFF. CDR3 DNA: TGCGCCAGCAGCTTGTCCCGGGGGGCCTCCTACAATGAGCAGTTCTTC.

This chain connects TRBV28 to TRBJ2-1, with 11 bases identical to TRBD2. CDR1 and CDR2 from the germline V gene are MDHEN and SYDVKM. V lost 8 bases, J lost 8 bases, and 5 bases stayed unmatched. CDR3 length: 13 amino acids. This CDR3 is CASETSGIDEQFF. CDR3 nucleotide sequence: TGTGCCAGCGAGACTAGCGGGATCGATGAGCAGTTCTTC.

This chain links TRBV6-1 with TRBJ1-2; a possible D gene is TRBD1 (6 bases). This CDR3 contains 14 residues. The germline V gene has CDR1 MNHNS and CDR2 SASEGT. V dropped 4 bases and J dropped 6 bases, with 15 bases sitting between them. The CDR3 DNA reads TGTGCCAGCAGTGCAGGACAGCCAATGCATGGCTACACCTTC. Amino acid sequence: CASSAGQPMHGYTF.

The gene calls are TRBV18 and TRBJ2-7, with 9 bases that match TRBD1. The junction had 6 bases not matched to a gene; V was cut back by 1 base and J by 5 bases. Germline lookup yields CDR1 KGHSH and CDR2 LQKENI. The CDR3 length is 15 residues. The DNA for the CDR3 is TGTGCCAGCTCACCACAGGGGACAGGGAACCACGAGCAGTACTTC. Its protein product is CASSPQGTGNHEQYF.

The V call is TRBV15, the J call TRBJ1-2; TRBD1 aligns across 9 bases. The CDR3 extends over 16 amino acids. CDR1 LNHNV and CDR2 YYDKDF come from the germline V gene (reference sequence). V lost 1 base to trimming and J lost 8 bases; unmatched junction nucleotides: 11. The CDR3 region is CATSRANRGRLEGYTF. The CDR3 DNA reads TGTGCCACCAGCAGAGCCAACAGGGGGCGCCTAGAGGGCTACACCTTC.

J is TRBJ1-3 and V is TRBV7-9; D perhaps matches TRBD1 (6 bases). V lost 3 bases and J lost 4, with 10 bases in between. The CDR3 is 14 residues long. CDR1 is SEHNR and CDR2 is FQNEAQ in the germline V gene (reference sequence). CDR3 sequence reads: CASSFTGIGNTIYF. The CDR3 region has the DNA TGTGCCAGCAGCTTTACAGGGATAGGAAACACCATATATTTT.